Listed below are T cell receptor beta chains from one sample, sequenced in a study of regulatory T cells in long-lasting Graves disease. TCRdb analysed the multiplex PCR reads with MiXCR anew, one entry per CDR3 protein. The sample lists approximately 350,000 distinct CDR3 sequences, approximately 10% seen once, with 18% in the top ten. This sample also appeared in a second study, on T cells in Graves' hyperthyroidism and ophthalmopathy.

Sequencing used peripheral blood mononuclear cells (PBMCs), obtained at new diagnosis, from a patient treated with antithyroid drugs. Receptors originate from a young woman with Graves disease. CDR3s leave out the opening cysteine and the closing phenylalanine or tryptophan.

CDR3aa: ASSPRAPDYGYT
j_gene: TRBJ1-2
v_gene: TRBV11-2

CDR3aa: SARFTTEAF
j_gene: TRBJ1-1
v_gene: TRBV20-1

CDR3aa: AISTPLGASNTGELF
j_gene: TRBJ2-2
v_gene: TRBV10-3

CDR3aa: ASSAPRGTGTDTQY
j_gene: TRBJ2-3
v_gene: TRBV9

CDR3aa: ASSYGFKEQF
j_gene: TRBJ2-1
v_gene: TRBV6-2/TRBV6-3

CDR3aa: ACDQANQPQH
j_gene: TRBJ1-5
v_gene: TRBV30

CDR3aa: ASSLDSGSGNTIY
j_gene: TRBJ1-3
v_gene: TRBV7-6

CDR3aa: ATSESTEAYQPQH
j_gene: TRBJ1-5
v_gene: TRBV24-1

CDR3aa: ASSRTDEAF
j_gene: TRBJ1-1
v_gene: TRBV2

CDR3aa: ATSGASGYGVDTQY
j_gene: TRBJ2-3
v_gene: TRBV24-1

CDR3aa: ASGLGQETQY
j_gene: TRBJ2-5
v_gene: TRBV2

CDR3aa: ASSLVDSPPGLRY
j_gene: TRBJ2-7
v_gene: TRBV7-2

CDR3aa: ASSRGRRETQY
j_gene: TRBJ2-5
v_gene: TRBV6-1

CDR3aa: ASSLVLDSEQF
j_gene: TRBJ2-1
v_gene: TRBV7-2

CDR3aa: SASGGYLPRNTEAF
j_gene: TRBJ1-1
v_gene: TRBV20-1

CDR3aa: SARAPGTEGLETEAF
j_gene: TRBJ1-1
v_gene: TRBV20-1